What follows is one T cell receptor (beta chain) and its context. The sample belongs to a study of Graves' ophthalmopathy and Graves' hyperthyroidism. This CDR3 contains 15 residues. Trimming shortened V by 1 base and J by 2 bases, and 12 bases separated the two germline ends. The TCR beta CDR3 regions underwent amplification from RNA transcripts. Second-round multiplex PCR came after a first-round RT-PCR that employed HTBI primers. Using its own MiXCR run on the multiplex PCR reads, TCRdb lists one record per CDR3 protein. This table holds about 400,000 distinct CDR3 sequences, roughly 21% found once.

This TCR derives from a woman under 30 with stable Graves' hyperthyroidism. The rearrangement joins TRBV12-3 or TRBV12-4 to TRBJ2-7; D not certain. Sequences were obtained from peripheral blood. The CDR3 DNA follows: TGTGCCAGCAGTTTAGAGTCAGCTGGACCCTACGAGCAGTACTTC. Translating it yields CASSLESAGPYEQYF.